This TCR beta chain was identified during a study of T cells in Graves' hyperthyroidism and ophthalmopathy. The V gene end was trimmed by 6 bases and the J gene end by 8 bases; junction bases not matched to a gene: 6. This CDR3 is 12 amino acids long. Germline-derived CDR1 and CDR2 are MGHDK and SYGVNS. This clonotype was detected many times. The antigen remains undetermined. Findings and limits, study-wide: Researchers found most expanded thyroid clonotypes above 0.001 in blood as well.

It was RNA transcripts that yielded the amplified TCR beta CDR3 regions. The HTBI primer set was used in a first-round RT-PCR of the TCR CDR3. TCRdb reanalysed the multiplex PCR reads using MiXCR and keeps one entry per CDR3 protein. The sample lists about 540,000 distinct CDR3 sequences; under 60% were seen once. The clonotype was recovered from a young woman with Graves' hyperthyroidism. Sequencing was performed on peripheral blood or thyroid tissue (not recorded which). The J gene is TRBJ1-1, the V gene TRBV25-1; 7 bases match TRBD1. In DNA, the CDR3 is TGTGCCAGCAGGAAGGGACAGCGAGAAGCTTTCTTT. As protein: CASRKGQREAFF.